This T cell receptor beta chain was captured in a study of cytomegalovirus exposure and HLA in healthy donors. Per germline, CDR1 SGHDN and CDR2 FVKESK. The CDR3 is 17 amino acids. With 4 bases clipped from V and 0 bases from J, the junction kept 8 bases outside the gene matches. PCR amplification relied on 60 Vbeta primers (plus 13 Jbeta primers). Here immunoSEQ multiplex PCR was the method, and the copy in TCRdb shows in-frame clones only, minus some. The sample includes 150,000 to 250,000 clones, around 74% of them seen just once. The TCR originated in a girl aged 5 to 17 in good health and CMV-seropositive. J is TRBJ1-3 and V is TRBV14; 8 nucleotides line up with TRBD1. Specimen: PBMCs. This CDR3 is CASSLWGTGVSGNTIYF. DNA of the CDR3: TGTGCCAGCAGCCTCTGGGGGACAGGCGTCTCTGGAAACACCATATATTTT.